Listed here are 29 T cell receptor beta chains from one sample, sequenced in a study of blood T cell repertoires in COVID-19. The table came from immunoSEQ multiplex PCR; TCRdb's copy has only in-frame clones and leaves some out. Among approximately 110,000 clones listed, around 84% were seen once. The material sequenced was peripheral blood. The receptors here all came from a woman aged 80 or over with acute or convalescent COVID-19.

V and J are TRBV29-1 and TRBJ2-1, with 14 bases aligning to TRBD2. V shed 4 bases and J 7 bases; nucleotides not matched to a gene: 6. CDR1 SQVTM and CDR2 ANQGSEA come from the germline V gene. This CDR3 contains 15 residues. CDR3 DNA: TGCAGCGTTGCGGGACTAGCGGGAGTGGGGAATGAGCAGTTCTTC. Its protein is CSVAGLAGVGNEQFF.

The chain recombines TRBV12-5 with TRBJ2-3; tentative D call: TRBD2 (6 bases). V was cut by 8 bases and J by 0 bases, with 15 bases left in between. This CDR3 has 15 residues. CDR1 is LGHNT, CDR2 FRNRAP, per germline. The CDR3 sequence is CASKEGGTSTDTQYF. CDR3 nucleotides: TGTGCTAGTAAGGAAGGAGGGACTAGCACAGATACGCAGTATTTT.

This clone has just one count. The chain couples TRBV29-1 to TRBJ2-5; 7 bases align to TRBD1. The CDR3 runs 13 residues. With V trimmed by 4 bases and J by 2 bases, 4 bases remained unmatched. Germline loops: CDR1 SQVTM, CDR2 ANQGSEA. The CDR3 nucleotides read TGCAGCGTTGCGGGACAGAGACAAGAGACCCAGTACTTC. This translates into CSVAGQRQETQYF.

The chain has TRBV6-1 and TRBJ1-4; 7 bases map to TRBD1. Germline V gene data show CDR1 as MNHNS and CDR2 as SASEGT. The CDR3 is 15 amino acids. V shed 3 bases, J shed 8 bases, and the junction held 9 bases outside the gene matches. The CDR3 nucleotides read TGTGCCAGCAGTGAGCGTCGGACAGGCAACGAAAAACTGTTTTTT. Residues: CASSERRTGNEKLFF.

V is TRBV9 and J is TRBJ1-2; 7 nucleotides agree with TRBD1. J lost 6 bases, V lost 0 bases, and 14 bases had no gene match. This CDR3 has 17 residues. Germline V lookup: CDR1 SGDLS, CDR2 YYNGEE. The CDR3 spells CASSVEIGGGLRDGYTF. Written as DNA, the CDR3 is TGTGCCAGCAGCGTAGAAATAGGGGGCGGTTTAAGGGATGGCTACACCTTC.

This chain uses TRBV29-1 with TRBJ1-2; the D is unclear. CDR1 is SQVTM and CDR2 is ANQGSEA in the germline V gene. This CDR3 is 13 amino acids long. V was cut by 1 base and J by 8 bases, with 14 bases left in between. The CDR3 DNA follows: TGCAGCGTTGAAGGTCGGTCTCCGGGGGGCTACACCTTC. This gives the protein CSVEGRSPGGYTF.

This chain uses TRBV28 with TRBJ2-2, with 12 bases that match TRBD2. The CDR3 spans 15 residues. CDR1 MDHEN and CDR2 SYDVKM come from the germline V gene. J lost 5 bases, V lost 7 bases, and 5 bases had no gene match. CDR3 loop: CASKALAGGTGELFF. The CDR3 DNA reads TGTGCCAGCAAGGCACTAGCGGGAGGAACCGGGGAGCTGTTTTTT.

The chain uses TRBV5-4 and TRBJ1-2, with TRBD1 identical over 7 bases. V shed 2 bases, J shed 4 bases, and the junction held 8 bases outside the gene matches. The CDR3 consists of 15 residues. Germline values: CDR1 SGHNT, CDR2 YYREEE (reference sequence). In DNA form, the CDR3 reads TGTGCCAGCAGCTTTGGGTACAGGGGACTCTATGGCTACACCTTC. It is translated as CASSFGYRGLYGYTF.

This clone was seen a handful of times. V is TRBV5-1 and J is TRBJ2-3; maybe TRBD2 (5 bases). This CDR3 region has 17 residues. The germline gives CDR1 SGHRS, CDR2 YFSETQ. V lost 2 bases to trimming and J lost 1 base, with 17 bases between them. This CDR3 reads CASSLASRDGGTDTQYF. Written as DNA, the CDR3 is TGCGCCAGCAGCTTAGCCTCGAGGGATGGAGGCACAGATACGCAGTATTTT.

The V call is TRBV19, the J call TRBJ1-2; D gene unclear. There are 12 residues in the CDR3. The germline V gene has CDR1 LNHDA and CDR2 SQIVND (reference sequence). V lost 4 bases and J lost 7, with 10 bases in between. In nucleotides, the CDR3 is TGTGCCAGTAGTAACCCAGGAGGTGGCTACACCTTC. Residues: CASSNPGGGYTF.

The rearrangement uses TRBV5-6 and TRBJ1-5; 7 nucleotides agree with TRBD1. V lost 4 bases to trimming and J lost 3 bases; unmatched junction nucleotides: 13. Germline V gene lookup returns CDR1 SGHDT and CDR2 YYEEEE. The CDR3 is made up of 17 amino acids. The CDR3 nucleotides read TGTGCCAGCAGCGAAAGAAGGACAGGTGGGCCCAATCAGCCCCAGCATTTT. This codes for CASSERRTGGPNQPQHF.

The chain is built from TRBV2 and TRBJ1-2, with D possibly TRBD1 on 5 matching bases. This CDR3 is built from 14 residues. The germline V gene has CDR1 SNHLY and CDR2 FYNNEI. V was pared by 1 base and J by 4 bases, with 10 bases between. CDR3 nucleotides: TGTGCCAGCAGTGAAGAGACAGAGATCTATGGCTACACCTTC. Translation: CASSEETEIYGYTF.

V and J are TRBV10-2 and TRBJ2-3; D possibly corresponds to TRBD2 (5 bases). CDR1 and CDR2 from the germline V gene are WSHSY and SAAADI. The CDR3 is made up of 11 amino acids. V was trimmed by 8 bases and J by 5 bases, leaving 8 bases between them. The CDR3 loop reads CASSLEDTQYF. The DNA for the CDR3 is TGCGCCAGCTCACTAGAAGATACGCAGTATTTT.

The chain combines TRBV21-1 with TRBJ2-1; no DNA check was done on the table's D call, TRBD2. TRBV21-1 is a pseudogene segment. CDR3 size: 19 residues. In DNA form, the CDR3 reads TGTGCCAGCAGCACGGGGGACTGGCGCTTTCCTAGCTCCTACAATGAGCAGTTCTTC. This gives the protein CASSTGDWRFPSSYNEQFF.

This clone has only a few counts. This CDR3 reads CASNSPRGGRRRTEAFF. The DNA for the CDR3 is TGTGCCAGCAATTCTCCCAGGGGCGGGCGGAGGAGGACTGAAGCTTTCTTT. V and J are TRBV28 and TRBJ1-1; perhaps TRBD1 as D (6 bases). This CDR3 spans 17 amino acids. Per the germline V gene, CDR1 is MDHEN and CDR2 is SYDVKM. V dropped 7 bases and J dropped 5 bases, with 26 bases sitting between them.

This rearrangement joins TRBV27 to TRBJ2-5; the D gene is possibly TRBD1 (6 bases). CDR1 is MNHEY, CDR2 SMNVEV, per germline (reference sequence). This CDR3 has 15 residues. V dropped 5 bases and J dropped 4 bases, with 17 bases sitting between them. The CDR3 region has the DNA TGTGCCAGCAGTCCACAGGGTCGAATGGGAGAGACCCAGTACTTC. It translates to CASSPQGRMGETQYF.

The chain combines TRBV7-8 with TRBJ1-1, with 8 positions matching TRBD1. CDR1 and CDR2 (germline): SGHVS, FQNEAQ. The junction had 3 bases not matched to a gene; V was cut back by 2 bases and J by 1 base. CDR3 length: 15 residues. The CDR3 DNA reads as TGTGCCAGCAGCTTATGGGGACAGGCGAACACTGAAGCTTTCTTT. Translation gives CASSLWGQANTEAFF.

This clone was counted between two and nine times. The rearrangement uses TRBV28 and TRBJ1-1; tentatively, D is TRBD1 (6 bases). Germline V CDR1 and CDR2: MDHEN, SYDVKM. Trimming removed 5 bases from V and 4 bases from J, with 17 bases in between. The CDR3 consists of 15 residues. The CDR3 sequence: CASSTVRGASTEAFF. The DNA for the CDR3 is TGTGCCAGCAGTACAGTCAGGGGAGCGAGCACTGAAGCTTTCTTT.

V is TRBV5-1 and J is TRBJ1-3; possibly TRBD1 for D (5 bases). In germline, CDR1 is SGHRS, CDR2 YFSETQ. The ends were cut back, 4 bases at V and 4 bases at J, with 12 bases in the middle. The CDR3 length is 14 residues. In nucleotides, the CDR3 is TGCGCCAGCAGCCCCACCAGACAGGGAAACACCATATATTTT. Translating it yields CASSPTRQGNTIYF.

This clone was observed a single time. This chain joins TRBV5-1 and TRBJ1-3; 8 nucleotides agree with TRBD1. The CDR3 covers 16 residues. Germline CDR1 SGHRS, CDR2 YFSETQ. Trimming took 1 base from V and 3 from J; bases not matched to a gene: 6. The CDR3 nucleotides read TGCGCCAGCAGCTTGACGACAGGGGCGATTGGAAACACCATATATTTT. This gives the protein CASSLTTGAIGNTIYF.

The CDR3 DNA is TGTGCCAGTAGCCCAACAACGGCGGGAGGGCAAGAGACCCAGTACTTC. Amino acids: CASSPTTAGGQETQYF. The V gene is TRBV19, the J gene TRBJ2-5; TRBD2 matches at 9 bases. The CDR3 length is 16 residues. Germline values: CDR1 LNHDA, CDR2 SQIVND (reference sequence). Unmatched junction bases numbered 10, after V lost 6 bases and J lost 2 bases.

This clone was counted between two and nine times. This CDR3 reads CASSLQGVGYEQYF. The CDR3 DNA reads TGTGCCAGCAGCTTACAGGGGGTGGGCTACGAGCAGTACTTC. The rearrangement uses TRBV6-6 and TRBJ2-7, with 8 bases that match TRBD1. Per the germline V gene, CDR1 is MNHNY and CDR2 is SVGAGI (reference sequence). The CDR3 has 14 residues. V lost 6 bases to trimming and J lost 3 bases; unmatched junction nucleotides: 7.

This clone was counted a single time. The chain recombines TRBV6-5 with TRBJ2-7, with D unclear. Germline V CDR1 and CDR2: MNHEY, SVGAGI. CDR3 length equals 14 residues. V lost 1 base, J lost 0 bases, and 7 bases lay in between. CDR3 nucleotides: TGTGCCAGCAGTTACTACGGTTTCTCCTACGAGCAGTACTTC. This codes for CASSYYGFSYEQYF.

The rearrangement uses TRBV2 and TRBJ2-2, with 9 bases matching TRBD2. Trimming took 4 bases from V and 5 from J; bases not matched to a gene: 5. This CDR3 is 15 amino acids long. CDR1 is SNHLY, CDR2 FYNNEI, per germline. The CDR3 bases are TGTGCCAGCAGTGGTGTAGCGGGAGAAACCGGGGAGCTGTTTTTT. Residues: CASSGVAGETGELFF.

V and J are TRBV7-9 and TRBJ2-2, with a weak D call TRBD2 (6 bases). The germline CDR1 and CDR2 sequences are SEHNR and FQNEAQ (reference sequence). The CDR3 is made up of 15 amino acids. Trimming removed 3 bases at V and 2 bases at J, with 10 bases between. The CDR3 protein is CASSLSSANTGELFF. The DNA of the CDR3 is TGTGCCAGCAGCTTGTCTAGCGCAAACACCGGGGAGCTGTTTTTT.

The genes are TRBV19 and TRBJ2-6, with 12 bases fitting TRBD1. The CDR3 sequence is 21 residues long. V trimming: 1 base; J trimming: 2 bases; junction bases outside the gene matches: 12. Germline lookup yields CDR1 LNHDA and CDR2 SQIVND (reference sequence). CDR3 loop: CASSIGWGQGASRAGANVLTF. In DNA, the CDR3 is TGTGCCAGTAGTATAGGATGGGGACAGGGGGCGTCGAGAGCTGGGGCCAACGTCCTGACTTTC.

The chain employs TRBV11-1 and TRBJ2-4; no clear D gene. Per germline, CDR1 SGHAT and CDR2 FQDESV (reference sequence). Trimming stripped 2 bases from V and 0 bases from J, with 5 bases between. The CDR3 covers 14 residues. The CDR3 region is CASSLTVAKNIQYF. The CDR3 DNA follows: TGTGCCAGCAGCTTAACAGTAGCCAAAAACATTCAGTACTTC.

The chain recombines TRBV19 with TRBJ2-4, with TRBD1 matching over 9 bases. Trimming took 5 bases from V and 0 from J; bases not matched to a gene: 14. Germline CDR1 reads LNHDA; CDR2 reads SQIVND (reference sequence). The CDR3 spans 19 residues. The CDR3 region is CASSSGQGNTLLAKNIQYF. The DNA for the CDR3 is TGTGCCAGTAGTTCGGGACAGGGTAATACTCTACTAGCCAAAAACATTCAGTACTTC. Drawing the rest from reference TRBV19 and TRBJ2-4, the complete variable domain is DGGITQSPKYLFRKEGQNVTLSCEQNLNHDAMYWYRQDPGQGLRLIYYSQIVNDFQKGDIAEGYSVSREKKESFPLTVTSAQKNPTAFYLCASSSGQGNTLLAKNIQYFGAGTRLSVL.

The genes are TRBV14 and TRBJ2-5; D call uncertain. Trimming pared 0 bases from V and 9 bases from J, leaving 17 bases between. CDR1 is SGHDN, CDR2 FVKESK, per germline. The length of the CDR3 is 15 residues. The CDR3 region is CASSQEAFSSSPQYF. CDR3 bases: TGTGCCAGCAGCCAAGAGGCGTTTAGCTCTTCGCCCCAGTACTTC.